These 26 T cell receptor beta chains share one sample of origin, sequenced in a study of T cell responses to AZD1222 COVID-19 vaccine. TCRdb keeps only in-frame clones here, not all; method: immunoSEQ multiplex PCR. The sample comprises fewer than 150,000 clones, 88% of which are singletons, and roughly 6.1% rests with the top ten. Source: peripheral blood, taken 28 days after the second AZD1222 dose. Receptors were obtained from an adult who received the AZD1222 COVID-19 vaccine.

The chain carries TRBV5-8 and TRBJ1-5; 7 bases match TRBD1. CDR1 and CDR2 from the germline V gene are SGHTS and YDEGEE. The CDR3 covers 15 residues. Trimming removed 4 bases from V and 3 bases from J; junction bases left unmatched: 7. The CDR3 protein is CASSKRTGVNQPQHF. The CDR3 DNA reads TGTGCCAGCAGCAAAAGAACAGGGGTCAATCAGCCCCAGCATTTT.

The gene calls are TRBV19 and TRBJ1-5; D remains unclear. Trimming shortened V by 5 bases and J by 5 bases, and 13 bases separated the two germline ends. Germline V gene lookup returns CDR1 LNHDA and CDR2 SQIVND (reference sequence). This CDR3 spans 14 amino acids. CDR3 in amino acids: CASSAGMPYQPQHF. The CDR3 coding sequence is TGTGCCAGTAGTGCCGGGATGCCCTATCAGCCCCAGCATTTT.

The V and J genes are TRBV27 and TRBJ1-5; no clear D gene. This CDR3 region has 12 residues. Trimming shortened V by 6 bases and J by 3 bases, and 6 bases separated the two germline ends. Germline lookup yields CDR1 MNHEY and CDR2 SMNVEV (reference sequence). Here the CDR3 DNA reads TGTGCCAGCAGCGAGACCAATCAGCCCCAGCATTTT. This translates into CASSETNQPQHF.

This CDR3 reads CASSFGSAGEQFF. CDR3 nucleotide sequence: TGTGCCAGCAGCTTTGGCTCCGCCGGTGAGCAGTTCTTC. The chain recombines TRBV9 with TRBJ2-1; D unclear. Germline loops: CDR1 SGDLS, CDR2 YYNGEE. V was clipped by 4 bases and J by 9 bases, with 14 bases between them. The CDR3 contains 13 residues. The entire variable domain, with the rest obtained from reference TRBV9 and TRBJ2-1, is as follows: DSGVTQTPKHLITATGQRVTLRCSPRSGDLSVYWYQQSLDQGLQFLIQYYNGEERAKGNILERFSAQQFPDLHSELNLSSLELGDSALYFCASSFGSAGEQFFGPGTRLTVL.

The chain combines TRBV29-1 with TRBJ2-2, with 9 bases matching TRBD1. The J segment lost 5 bases and the V segment lost 1 base, leaving 5 bases of the junction unmatched. CDR1 and CDR2 (germline): SQVTM, ANQGSEA. The CDR3 loop spans 15 amino acids. The CDR3 reads CSVEGDRAGTGELFF. CDR3 DNA: TGCAGCGTTGAAGGGGACAGGGCAGGGACCGGGGAGCTGTTTTTT.

This chain's CDR3 is CASSSGRGSHEKLFF. Written as DNA, the CDR3 is TGTGCCAGCAGCTCCGGTAGGGGCAGTCACGAAAAACTGTTTTTT. This chain uses TRBV5-6 with TRBJ1-4, with D possibly matching TRBD1 (5 bases). The germline V gene has CDR1 SGHDT and CDR2 YYEEEE. Trimming removed 3 bases at V and 8 bases at J, with 17 bases between. The CDR3 has 15 residues. Together with reference TRBV5-6 and TRBJ1-4, the CDR3 gives the full variable domain: DAGVTQSPTHLIKTRGQQVTLRCSPKSGHDTVSWYQQALGQGPQFIFQYYEEEERQRGNFPDRFSGHQFPNYSSELNVNALLLGDSALYLCASSSGRGSHEKLFFGSGTQLSVL.

Only one count was recorded for this clone. J is TRBJ2-3 and V is TRBV5-1, with 7 positions matching TRBD2. Losses at the gene ends were 1 base for V and 12 bases for J; bases not matched to a gene: 11. Germline loops: CDR1 SGHRS, CDR2 YFSETQ. The CDR3 is 14 amino acids. This chain's CDR3 is CASSLSSGVASQYF. The CDR3 DNA reads TGCGCCAGCAGCTTGTCTAGCGGTGTTGCCTCTCAGTATTTT.

This chain joins TRBV19 and TRBJ1-6; TRBD1 is a possible D gene (5 bases). This CDR3 region has 16 residues. Germline values: CDR1 LNHDA, CDR2 SQIVND (reference sequence). Deletions cut 4 bases from V and 7 bases from J, with 17 bases between. The CDR3 spells CASSTPPWGGNSPLHF. The CDR3 coding sequence is TGTGCCAGTAGTACCCCCCCTTGGGGGGGAAATTCACCCCTCCACTTT.

The chain combines TRBV14 with TRBJ1-2; D remains unclear. There are 16 residues in the CDR3. Germline-derived CDR1 and CDR2 are SGHDN and FVKESK. Trimming shortened V by 0 bases and J by 8 bases, and 19 bases separated the two germline ends. CDR3 residues: CASSQDVPTPGRGYTF. The CDR3 DNA follows: TGTGCCAGCAGCCAAGATGTTCCCACTCCCGGGAGAGGCTACACCTTC. The variable domain in full, with the rest retrieved from reference TRBV14 and TRBJ1-2, is EAGVTQFPSHSVIEKGQTVTLRCDPISGHDNLYWYRRVMGKEIKFLLHFVKESKQDESGMPNNRFLAERTGGTYSTLKVQPAELEDSGVYFCASSQDVPTPGRGYTFGSGTRLTVV.

The CDR3 DNA sequence: TGTGCCAGCAGCCTCGCAGGTCGGAGTGAAAAACTGTTTTTT. Its protein product is CASSLAGRSEKLFF. V usage is TRBV11-2 and J usage is TRBJ1-4, with D hard to call. The V end lost 5 bases, the J end lost 7 bases, and 14 bases lay between the germline ends. The CDR3 is 14 amino acids. CDR1 and CDR2 from the germline V gene are SGHAT and FQNNGV.

To note about this clone: Additional DNA sequences in this sample encode the identical CDR3. This chain connects TRBV5-4 to TRBJ1-1; no clear D. This CDR3 has 13 amino acids. Trimming shortened V by 0 bases and J by 0 bases, and 3 bases separated the two germline ends. CDR1 and CDR2 (germline): SGHNT, YYREEE (reference sequence). CDR3 nucleotide sequence: TGTGCCAGCAGCTTGGGGGTGAACACTGAAGCTTTCTTT. Amino acids: CASSLGVNTEAFF.

The chain has TRBV10-3 and TRBJ2-7; weak D call: TRBD1 (5 bases). CDR1 and CDR2 from the germline V gene are ENHRY and SYGVKD. V lost 3 bases and J lost 0, with 12 bases in between. The CDR3 has 15 residues. CDR3 nucleotide sequence: TGTGCCATCAGTGAAGGGGTCATCGACTCCTACGAGCAGTACTTC. This gives the protein CAISEGVIDSYEQYF.

The rearrangement joins TRBV5-6 to TRBJ1-2, with TRBD1 as a possible D gene (6 bases). Trimming shortened V by 0 bases and J by 4 bases, and 10 bases separated the two germline ends. This CDR3 is built from 14 residues. Germline V lookup: CDR1 SGHDT, CDR2 YYEEEE. The CDR3 sequence is CASSLGRTVYGYTF. In nucleotides, the CDR3 is TGTGCCAGCAGCTTGGGTCGGACAGTCTATGGCTACACCTTC.

The chain uses TRBV13 and TRBJ2-7; D unresolved. Germline CDR1 is PRHDT and CDR2 is FYEKMQ (reference sequence). This CDR3 spans 12 amino acids. V shed 1 base and J shed 6 bases, with 7 bases lying between them. CDR3 region: CASSLVRSEQYF. The CDR3 DNA reads as TGTGCCAGCAGCTTAGTTCGCTCCGAGCAGTACTTC.

This clone was recorded only once. The CDR3 DNA sequence: TGTGCCAGCAGTTTGGGGAACACTGAAGCTTTCTTT. Encoded protein: CASSLGNTEAFF. The chain combines TRBV28 with TRBJ1-1; D is ambiguous. V lost 3 bases and J lost 1, with 3 bases in between. This CDR3 contains 12 residues. CDR1 is MDHEN and CDR2 is SYDVKM in the germline V gene.

The CDR3 is CASSLVSGAFTF. The CDR3 bases are TGTGCCAGCAGCTTAGTGTCTGGGGCTTTCACCTTC. The chain has TRBV7-2 and TRBJ1-2, with a weak D call TRBD1 (5 bases). The germline CDR1 and CDR2 sequences are SGHTA and FQGNSA. V lost 1 base to trimming and J lost 13 bases, with 13 bases between them. CDR3 length equals 12 residues. Full variable domain (missing parts from reference TRBV7-2 and TRBJ1-2): GAGVSQSPSNKVTEKGKDVELRCDPISGHTALYWYRQSLGQGLEFLIYFQGNSAPDKSGLPSDRFSAERTGGSVSTLTIQRTQQEDSAVYLCASSLVSGAFTFGSGTRLTVV.

The rearrangement joins TRBV10-3 to TRBJ2-2; D is unresolved. Trimming shortened V by 4 bases and J by 4 bases, and 4 bases separated the two germline ends. This CDR3 is built from 12 residues. From germline, CDR1 is ENHRY and CDR2 SYGVKD. The CDR3 nucleotides are TGTGCCATCAGTGTAGGCACCGGGGAGCTGTTTTTT. Protein sequence: CAISVGTGELFF.

The DNA of the CDR3 is TGTGCCACCAGTGATTTTCAGGGTGAGGCTTATGGCTACACCTTC. Amino acids: CATSDFQGEAYGYTF. This chain connects TRBV24-1 to TRBJ1-2; possibly TRBD1 for D (5 bases). CDR1 and CDR2 (germline): KGHDR, SFDVKD. The CDR3 is made up of 15 amino acids. V shed 1 base and J shed 5 bases, with 13 bases lying between them.

DNA for the CDR3: TGTGCCAGCAGCGTAGGGACCCATAACACCGGGGAGCTGTTTTTT. Protein sequence: CASSVGTHNTGELFF. The J gene is TRBJ2-2, the V gene TRBV9; D not certain. This CDR3 has 15 residues. V lost 0 bases and J lost 2, with 8 bases in between. From germline, CDR1 is SGDLS and CDR2 YYNGEE.

The chain combines TRBV16 with TRBJ2-2; maybe TRBD1 (5 bases). Trimming removed 4 bases from V and 7 bases from J, with 10 bases in between. The V gene's germline CDR1 is KGHSY and CDR2 FQNENV. The CDR3 consists of 13 residues. The CDR3 region has the DNA TGTGCCAGCAGCCCTCAGGGAAGCGGGGAGCTGTTTTTT. Translation: CASSPQGSGELFF.

Regarding this clone: The sample carries other DNA sequences with the same CDR3. The chain couples TRBV4-1 to TRBJ2-1, with D possibly TRBD1 on 5 matching bases. V lost 0 bases and J 0 bases, leaving 9 bases between the germline ends. Germline values: CDR1 MGHRA, CDR2 YSYEKL. The CDR3 totals 16 residues. Here the CDR3 DNA reads TGCGCCAGCAGCCAAGAGGGGCGTAACTCCTACAATGAGCAGTTCTTC. It translates to CASSQEGRNSYNEQFF.

The gene calls are TRBV6-5 and TRBJ1-2; TRBD1 might be the D (5 bases). The CDR3 length is 13 residues. Trimming pared 6 bases from V and 2 bases from J, leaving 10 bases between. The germline V gene has CDR1 MNHEY and CDR2 SVGAGI. The CDR3 region is CASRGDGNYGYTF. DNA of the CDR3: TGTGCCAGCAGGGGGGACGGAAACTATGGCTACACCTTC.

This chain connects TRBV28 to TRBJ1-2; D gene ambiguous. Per the germline V gene, CDR1 is MDHEN and CDR2 is SYDVKM. The CDR3 runs to 13 residues. V gave up 6 bases and J gave up 4 bases, with 12 bases separating them. The CDR3 here is CASRPVVSYGYTF. CDR3 sequence (DNA): TGTGCCAGCAGGCCTGTCGTATCCTATGGCTACACCTTC.

The chain is built from TRBV10-3 and TRBJ1-3; D ambiguous. The CDR3 has 14 residues. CDR1 and CDR2 from the germline V gene are ENHRY and SYGVKD. This CDR3 reads CTRQERGGGNTIYF. The CDR3 DNA follows: TGTACCCGTCAGGAACGGGGAGGTGGAAACACCATATATTTT.

V gene TRBV19 combines with J gene TRBJ2-3; TRBD1 matches at 11 bases. With V trimmed by 6 bases and J by 3 bases, 8 bases remained unmatched. The CDR3 has 16 amino acids. The germline gives CDR1 LNHDA, CDR2 SQIVND (reference sequence). DNA for the CDR3: TGTGCCAGTAGATGGACAGGGGGCTTTGGTACAGATACGCAGTATTTT. This codes for CASRWTGGFGTDTQYF.

This chain joins TRBV7-2 and TRBJ1-4, with 8 bases fitting TRBD1. Germline V lookup: CDR1 SGHTA, CDR2 FQGNSA. J gave up 5 bases and V 2 bases, and 4 bases lay outside the gene matches. The CDR3 length is 15 residues. The CDR3 coding sequence is TGTGCCAGCAGCTTATCCCAGGGGGCGAATGAAAAACTGTTTTTT. It codes for CASSLSQGANEKLFF.